What follows describes a single T cell receptor beta chain. The sample comes from a study of shared T cell receptors in the human thymus. The germline V gene encodes CDR1 MNHNS and CDR2 SASEGT. The CDR3 totals 15 residues. Trimming cost V 3 bases and J 3 bases; bases outside gene matches: 5. Method: immunoSEQ multiplex PCR; TCRdb's copy keeps in-frame clones and lacks some. The profile shows approximately 730,000 clones, approximately 83% of them singletons. These data also featured in a second study, about human thymus T cells. That investigation notes: V and J gene usage appeared biased in thymic and blood repertoires.

The sequence was collected from a girl less than two years old with a congenital heart defect. V is TRBV6-1 and J is TRBJ2-4; 7 nucleotides align to TRBD2. Sequencing was done on a sample of thymocytes. CDR3 protein: CASSDPGGVKNIQYF. The CDR3 region has the DNA TGTGCCAGCAGTGATCCTGGGGGGGTCAAAAACATTCAGTACTTC.